The clone carrying this TCR beta chain showed up many times. Lactation, pregnancy, other autoimmune disease or uncontrolled infection led to exclusion of patients. The authors took PBMCs from 9.5 to 10 ml fresh peripheral blood. The sample is drawn from a study of T cells in Graves' hyperthyroidism and ophthalmopathy. The germline V gene has CDR1 LNHDA and CDR2 SQIVND (reference sequence). The CDR3 length is 13 residues. V was trimmed by 3 bases and J by 3 bases, leaving 8 bases between them. Authors of the study amplified TCR beta CDR3 regions from RNA transcripts. First-round RT-PCR with HTBI primers amplified the TCR CDR3 region. TCRdb ran MiXCR on the multiplex PCR reads and lists one entry per CDR3 protein. The sample contains more than 55,000 distinct CDR3 sequences, under 70% of which appear only once.

Sequenced material: blood. The rearrangement joins TRBV19 to TRBJ1-1; D not resolved. This TCR derives from a woman in her sixties with Graves' ophthalmopathy. The chain's CDR3 is CASSITGHTEAFF. The CDR3 DNA is TGTGCCAGTAGTATTACTGGGCACACTGAAGCTTTCTTT.